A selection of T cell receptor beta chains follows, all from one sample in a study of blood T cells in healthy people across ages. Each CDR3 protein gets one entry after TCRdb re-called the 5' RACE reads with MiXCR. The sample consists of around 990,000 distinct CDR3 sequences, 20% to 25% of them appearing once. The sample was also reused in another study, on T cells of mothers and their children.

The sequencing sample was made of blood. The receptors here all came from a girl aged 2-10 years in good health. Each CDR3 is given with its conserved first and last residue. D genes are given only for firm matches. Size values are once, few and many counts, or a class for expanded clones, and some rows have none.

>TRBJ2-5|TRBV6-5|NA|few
TGTGCCAGCACTACAGGGTCGGCAGAGACCCAGTACTTC
CASTTGSAETQYF
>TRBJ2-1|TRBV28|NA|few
TGTGCCAGCCTTCGGGCGAGCTCCTACAATGAGCAGTTCTTC
CASLRASSYNEQFF
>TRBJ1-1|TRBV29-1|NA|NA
TGCAGCGTTGAAGCGGGGGGTGAAGCTTTCTTT
CSVEAGGEAFF
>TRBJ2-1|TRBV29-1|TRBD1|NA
TGCAGCGTTACAGGGGTGTTCTTC
CSVTGVFF
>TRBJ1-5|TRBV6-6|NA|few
TGTGCCAGCAGGGGGACGGATAGCAATCAGCCCCAGCATTTT
CASRGTDSNQPQHF
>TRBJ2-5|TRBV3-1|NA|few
TGTGCCAGCAGCCAATATCTAGGGGGGGGTAGGTCCAAAGAGACCCAGTACTTC
CASSQYLGGGRSKETQYF
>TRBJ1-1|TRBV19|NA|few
TGTGCCAGTAGTGACGGGTCCGGGAACACTGAAGCTTTCTTT
CASSDGSGNTEAFF
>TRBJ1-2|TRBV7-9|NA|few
TGTGCCAGCAGTTCCCGGGACCGAGACTATGGCTACACCTTC
CASSSRDRDYGYTF
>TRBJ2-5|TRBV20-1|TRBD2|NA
TGCAGTGCTAGAGCTAGGAACAGCGGGAGGCCTGGGGAGACCCAGTACTTC
CSARARNSGRPGETQYF
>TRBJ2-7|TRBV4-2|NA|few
TGTGCCAGCAGCCAAGTCTTCGACAAGTCCTACGAGCAGTACTTC
CASSQVFDKSYEQYF
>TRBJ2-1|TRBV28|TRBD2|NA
TGTGCCAGCATTAAAGAAGCGGGAGGGCCCATAAATGAGCAGTTCTTC
CASIKEAGGPINEQFF
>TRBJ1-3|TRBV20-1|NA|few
TGCAGCACCCGGAAACAGGGTACCAACTCTGGAAACACCATATATTTT
CSTRKQGTNSGNTIYF
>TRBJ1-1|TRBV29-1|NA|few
TGCAGCGTTTCCCGGACAACTGAAGCTTTCTTT
CSVSRTTEAFF
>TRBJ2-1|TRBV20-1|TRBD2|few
TGCAGTGCTAGAGATCCCCTCCGACTAGCGGCTTCCTACAATGAGCAGTTCTTC
CSARDPLRLAASYNEQFF
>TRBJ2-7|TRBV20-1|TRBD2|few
TGCAGTGCTAGAGCCCATCGGCGGGAGGCCCTCTACGAGCAGTACTTC
CSARAHRREALYEQYF
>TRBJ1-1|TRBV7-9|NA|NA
TGTGCCAGCAGCTCCGGGACGGATAGGAACACTGAAGCTTTCTTT
CASSSGTDRNTEAFF
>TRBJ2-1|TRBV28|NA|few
TGTGCCAGCGGGGGATGGGACTCCTACAATGAGCAGTTCTTC
CASGGWDSYNEQFF
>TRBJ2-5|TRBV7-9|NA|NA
TGTGCCAGCAGCTCAACATCCTGGGAGACCCAGTACTTC
CASSSTSWETQYF
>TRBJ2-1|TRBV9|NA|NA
TGTGCCAGCAGCGTAGATACAAATGAGCAGTTCTTC
CASSVDTNEQFF
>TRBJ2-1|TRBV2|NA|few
TGTGCCAGCAGTGAAGAGGTCACCCAGTTCTTC
CASSEEVTQFF
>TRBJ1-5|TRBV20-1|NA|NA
TGCAGTGCTAGACGTATCGGGCAGAATCAGCCCCAGCATTTT
CSARRIGQNQPQHF
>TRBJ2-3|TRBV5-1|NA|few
TGCGCCAGCAGCTTTGAACTAGATCGGAGCACAGATACGCAGTATTTT
CASSFELDRSTDTQYF
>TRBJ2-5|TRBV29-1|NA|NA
TGCAGCGGTGGGGGAAAGGTCAGAGAGACCCAGTACTTC
CSGGGKVRETQYF
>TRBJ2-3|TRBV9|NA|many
TGTGCCAGCAGCGTAGCTGGCACAGATACGCAGTATTTT
CASSVAGTDTQYF
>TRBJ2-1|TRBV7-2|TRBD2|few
TGTGCCAGCAGCTTAGTCGCACTAGCGGGGGGACAAAGCTTACAGTTCTTC
CASSLVALAGGQSLQFF
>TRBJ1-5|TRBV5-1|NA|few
TGCGCCAGCAGCTTAGATGAGGGCGGGAGGCAGCCCCAGCATTTT
CASSLDEGGRQPQHF
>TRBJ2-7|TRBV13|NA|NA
TGTGCCAGCAGCCAAGAGGGTTCTACCTACGAGCAGTACTTC
CASSQEGSTYEQYF
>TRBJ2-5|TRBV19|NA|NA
TGTGCCAGTAGTGTGTCGGAGACCCAGTACTTC
CASSVSETQYF
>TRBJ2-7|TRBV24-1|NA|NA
TGTGCCACCAGTGGCAGGGGAACCTACGAGCAGTACTTC
CATSGRGTYEQYF
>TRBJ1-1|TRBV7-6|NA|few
TGTGCCAGCAGCTGGGTCGACAGTGGGGAAGCTTTCTTT
CASSWVDSGEAFF
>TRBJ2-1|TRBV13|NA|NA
TGTGCCAGCAGCTCCGGATCGTACGCGGATGAGCAGTTCTTC
CASSSGSYADEQFF
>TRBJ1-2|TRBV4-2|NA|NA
TGTGCCAGCAGCCACTTGAGGGGACCTAACTATGGCTACACCTTC
CASSHLRGPNYGYTF
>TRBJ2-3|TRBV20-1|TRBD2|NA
TGCAGTGCTAGTTCGGGACTAGGGGTAGATACGCAGTATTTT
CSASSGLGVDTQYF
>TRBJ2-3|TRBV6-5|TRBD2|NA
TGTGCCAGCAGTCTGGGACTAGCGGACACAGGTACGCAGTATTTT
CASSLGLADTGTQYF
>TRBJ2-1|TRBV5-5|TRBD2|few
TGTGCCAGCAGCCTAAACCCCCGACTAGCGGGAGTAGATGAGCAGTTCTTC
CASSLNPRLAGVDEQFF
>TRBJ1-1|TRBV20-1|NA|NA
TGCAGTGCTAGAGACTACAGGGCCAAAGGCACTGAAGCTTTCTTT
CSARDYRAKGTEAFF